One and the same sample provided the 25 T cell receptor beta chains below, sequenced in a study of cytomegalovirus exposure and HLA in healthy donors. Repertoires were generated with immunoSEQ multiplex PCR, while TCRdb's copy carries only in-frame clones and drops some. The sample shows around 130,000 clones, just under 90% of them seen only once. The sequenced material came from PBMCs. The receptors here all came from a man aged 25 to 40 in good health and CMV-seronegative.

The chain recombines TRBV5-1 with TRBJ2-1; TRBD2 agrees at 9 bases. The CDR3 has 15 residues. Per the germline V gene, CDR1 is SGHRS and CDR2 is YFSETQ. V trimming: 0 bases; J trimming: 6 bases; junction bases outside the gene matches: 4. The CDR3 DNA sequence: TGCGCCAGCAGCTTGGGTAGCGGGGGATCCAATGAGCAGTTCTTC. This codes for CASSLGSGGSNEQFF.

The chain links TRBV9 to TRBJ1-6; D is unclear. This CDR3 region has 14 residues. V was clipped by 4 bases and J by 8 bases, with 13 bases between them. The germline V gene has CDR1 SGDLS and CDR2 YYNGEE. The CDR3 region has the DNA TGTGCCAGCAGCCTACTCCCAGAGGATTCACCCCTCCACTTT. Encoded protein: CASSLLPEDSPLHF.

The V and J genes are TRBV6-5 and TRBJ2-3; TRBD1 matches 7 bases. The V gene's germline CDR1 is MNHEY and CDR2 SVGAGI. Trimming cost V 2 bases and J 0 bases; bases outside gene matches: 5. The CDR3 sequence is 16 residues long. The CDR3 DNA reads TGTGCCAGCAGTTACGGGGGACAGCTTAGCACAGATACGCAGTATTTT. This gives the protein CASSYGGQLSTDTQYF.

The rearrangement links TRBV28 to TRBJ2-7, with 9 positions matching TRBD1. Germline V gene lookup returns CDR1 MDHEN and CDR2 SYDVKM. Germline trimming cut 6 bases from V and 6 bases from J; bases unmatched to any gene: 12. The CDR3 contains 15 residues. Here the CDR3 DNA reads TGTGCCAGCAGAAAACCCCCGGGACAGGGATCCGAGCAGTACTTC. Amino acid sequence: CASRKPPGQGSEQYF.

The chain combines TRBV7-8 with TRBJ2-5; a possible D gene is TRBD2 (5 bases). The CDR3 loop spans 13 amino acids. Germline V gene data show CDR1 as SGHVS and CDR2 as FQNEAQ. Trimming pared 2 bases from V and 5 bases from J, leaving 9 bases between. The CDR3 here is CASSLWRMETQYF. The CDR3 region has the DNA TGTGCCAGCAGCTTATGGAGGATGGAGACCCAGTACTTC.

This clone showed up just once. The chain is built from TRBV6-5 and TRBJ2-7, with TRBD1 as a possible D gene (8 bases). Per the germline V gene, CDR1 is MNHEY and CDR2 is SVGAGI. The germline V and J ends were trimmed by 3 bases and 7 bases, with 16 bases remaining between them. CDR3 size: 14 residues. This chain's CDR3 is CASSYLDREGEQYF. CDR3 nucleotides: TGTGCCAGCAGTTATTTGGACAGGGAGGGGGAGCAGTACTTC.

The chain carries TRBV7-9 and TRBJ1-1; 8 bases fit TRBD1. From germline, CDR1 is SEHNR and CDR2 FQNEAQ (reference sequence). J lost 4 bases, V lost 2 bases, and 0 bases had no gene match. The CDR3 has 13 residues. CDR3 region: CASSLTGGTEAFF. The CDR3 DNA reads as TGTGCCAGCAGCTTAACAGGGGGCACTGAAGCTTTCTTT.

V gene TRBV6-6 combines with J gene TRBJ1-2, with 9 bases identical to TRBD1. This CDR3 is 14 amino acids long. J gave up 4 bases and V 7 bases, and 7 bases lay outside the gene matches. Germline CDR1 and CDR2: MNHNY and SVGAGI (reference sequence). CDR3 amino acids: CASNRDRDIYGYTF. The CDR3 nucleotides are TGTGCCAGCAACCGGGACAGGGATATCTATGGCTACACCTTC.

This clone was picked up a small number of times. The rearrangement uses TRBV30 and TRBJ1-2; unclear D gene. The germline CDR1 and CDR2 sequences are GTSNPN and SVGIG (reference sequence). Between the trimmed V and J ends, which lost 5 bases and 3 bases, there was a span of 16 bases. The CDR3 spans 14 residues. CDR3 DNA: TGTGCCTGGTCCACGCGGGAGCACGACTATGGCTACACCTTC. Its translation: CAWSTREHDYGYTF.

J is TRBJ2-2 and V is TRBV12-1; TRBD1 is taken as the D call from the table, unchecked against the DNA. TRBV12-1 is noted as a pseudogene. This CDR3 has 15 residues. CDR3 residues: CASSHGGQNTGELFF. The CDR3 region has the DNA TGTGCCAGCAGCCACGGTGGACAAAACACCGGGGAGCTGTTTTTT.

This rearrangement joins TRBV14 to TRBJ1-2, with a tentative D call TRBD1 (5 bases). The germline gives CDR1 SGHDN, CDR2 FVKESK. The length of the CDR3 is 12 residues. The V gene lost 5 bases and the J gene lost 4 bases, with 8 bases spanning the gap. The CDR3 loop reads CASSLGVYGYTF. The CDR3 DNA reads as TGTGCCAGCAGCTTAGGGGTCTATGGCTACACCTTC.

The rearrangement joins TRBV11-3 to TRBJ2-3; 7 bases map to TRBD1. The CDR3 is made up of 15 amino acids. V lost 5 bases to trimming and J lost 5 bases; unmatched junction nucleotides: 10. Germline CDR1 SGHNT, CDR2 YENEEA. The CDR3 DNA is TGTGCCAGCAGCGATATGACAGGGTCAATAGATACGCAGTATTTT. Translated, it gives CASSDMTGSIDTQYF.

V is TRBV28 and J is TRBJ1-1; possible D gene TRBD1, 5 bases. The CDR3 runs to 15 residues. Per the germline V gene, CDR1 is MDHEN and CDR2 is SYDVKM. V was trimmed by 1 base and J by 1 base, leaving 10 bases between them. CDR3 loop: CASSLYGQGNTEAFF. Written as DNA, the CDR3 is TGTGCCAGCAGTTTATATGGGCAGGGGAACACTGAAGCTTTCTTT.

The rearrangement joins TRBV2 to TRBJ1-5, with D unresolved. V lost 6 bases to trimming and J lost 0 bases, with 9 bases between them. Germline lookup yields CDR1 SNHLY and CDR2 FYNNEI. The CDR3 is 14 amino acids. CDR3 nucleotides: TGTGCCAGCAGCAACAGCTATAGCAATCAGCCCCAGCATTTT. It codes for CASSNSYSNQPQHF.

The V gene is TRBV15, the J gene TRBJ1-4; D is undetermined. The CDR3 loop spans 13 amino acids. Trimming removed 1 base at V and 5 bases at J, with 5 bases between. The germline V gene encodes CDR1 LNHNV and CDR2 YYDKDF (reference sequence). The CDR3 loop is CATSRGGNEKLFF. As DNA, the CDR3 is TGTGCCACCAGCAGAGGAGGGAATGAAAAACTGTTTTTT.

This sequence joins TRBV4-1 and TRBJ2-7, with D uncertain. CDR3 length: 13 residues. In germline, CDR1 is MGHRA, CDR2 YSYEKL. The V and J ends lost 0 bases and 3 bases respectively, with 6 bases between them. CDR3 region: CASSQETFYEQYF. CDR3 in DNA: TGCGCCAGCAGCCAAGAGACTTTCTACGAGCAGTACTTC.

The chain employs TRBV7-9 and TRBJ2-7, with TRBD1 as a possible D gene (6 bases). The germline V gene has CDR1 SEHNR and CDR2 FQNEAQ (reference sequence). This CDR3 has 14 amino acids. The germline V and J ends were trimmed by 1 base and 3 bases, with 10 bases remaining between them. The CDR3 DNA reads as TGTGCCAGCAGCTTAGATAGGGGGTTCTACGAGCAGTACTTC. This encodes CASSLDRGFYEQYF.

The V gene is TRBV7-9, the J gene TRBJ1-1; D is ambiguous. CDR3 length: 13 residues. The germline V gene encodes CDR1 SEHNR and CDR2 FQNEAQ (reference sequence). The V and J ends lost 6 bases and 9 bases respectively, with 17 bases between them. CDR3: CASRPAREGQAFF. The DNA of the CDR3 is TGTGCCAGCAGACCTGCGAGGGAAGGTCAAGCTTTCTTT.

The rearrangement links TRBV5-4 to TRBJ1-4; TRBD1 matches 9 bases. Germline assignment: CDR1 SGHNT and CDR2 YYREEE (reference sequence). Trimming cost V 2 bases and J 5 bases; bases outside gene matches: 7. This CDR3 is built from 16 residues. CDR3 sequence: CASSLTTGGGNEKLFF. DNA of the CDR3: TGTGCCAGCAGCTTAACTACAGGGGGCGGGAATGAAAAACTGTTTTTT.

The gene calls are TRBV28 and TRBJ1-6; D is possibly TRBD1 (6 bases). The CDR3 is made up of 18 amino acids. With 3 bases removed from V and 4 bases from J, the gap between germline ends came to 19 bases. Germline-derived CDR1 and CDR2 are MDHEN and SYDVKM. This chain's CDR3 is CASSLDRQEAFYNSPLHF. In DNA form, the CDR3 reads TGTGCCAGCAGTTTGGATAGACAGGAAGCCTTTTATAATTCACCCCTCCACTTT. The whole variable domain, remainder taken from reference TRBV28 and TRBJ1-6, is DVKVTQSSRYLVKRTGEKVFLECVQDMDHENMFWYRQDPGLGLRLIYFSYDVKMKEKGDIPEGYSVSREKKERFSLILESASTNQTSMYLCASSLDRQEAFYNSPLHFGNGTRLTVT.

The chain's CDR3 is CASSVYRENTEAFF. Here the CDR3 DNA reads TGTGCCAGCAGTGTATACAGGGAGAACACTGAAGCTTTCTTT. The chain couples TRBV6-1 to TRBJ1-1; D is possibly TRBD1 (6 bases). Germline V gene data show CDR1 as MNHNS and CDR2 as SASEGT. V dropped 4 bases and J dropped 1 base, with 10 bases sitting between them. The CDR3 covers 14 residues.

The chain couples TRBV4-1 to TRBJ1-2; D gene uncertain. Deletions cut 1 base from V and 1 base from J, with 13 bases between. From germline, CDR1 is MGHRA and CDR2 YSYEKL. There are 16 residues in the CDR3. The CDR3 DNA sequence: TGCGCCAGCAGCCAAGTTCCAAGGGAGCTTAACTATGGCTACACCTTC. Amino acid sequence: CASSQVPRELNYGYTF.

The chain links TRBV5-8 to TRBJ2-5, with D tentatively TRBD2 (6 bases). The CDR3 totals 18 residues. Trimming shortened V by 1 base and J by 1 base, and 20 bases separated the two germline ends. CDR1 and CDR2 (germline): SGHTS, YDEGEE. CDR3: CASSLFPHPRDSQETQYF. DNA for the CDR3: TGTGCCAGCAGCTTGTTCCCCCACCCCCGGGACTCCCAAGAGACCCAGTACTTC.

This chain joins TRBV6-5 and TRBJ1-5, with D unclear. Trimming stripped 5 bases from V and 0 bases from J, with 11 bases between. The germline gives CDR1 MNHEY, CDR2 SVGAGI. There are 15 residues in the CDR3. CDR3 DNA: TGTGCCAGCAGTCCACGACTCAATAGCAATCAGCCCCAGCATTTT. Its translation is CASSPRLNSNQPQHF.

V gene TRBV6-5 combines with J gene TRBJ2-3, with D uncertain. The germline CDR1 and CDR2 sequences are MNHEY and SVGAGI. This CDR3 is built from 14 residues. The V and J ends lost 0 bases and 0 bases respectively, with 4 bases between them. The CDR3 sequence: CASSYSRSTDTQYF. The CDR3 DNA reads TGTGCCAGCAGTTACTCGAGGAGCACAGATACGCAGTATTTT.